The next 26 T cell receptor beta chains were all read from a single sample in a study of cytomegalovirus exposure and HLA in healthy donors. The PCR employed 60 Vbeta primers together with 13 Jbeta primers. Sequenced by immunoSEQ multiplex PCR; TCRdb stores in-frame clones only, minus some. This table holds about 98,000 clones, about 80% found once. Material: PBMCs. The receptors were sampled from a man aged 18 to 30 in good health and CMV-seropositive.

This chain connects TRBV6-7 to TRBJ1-4; TRBD1 is a possible D gene (5 bases). TRBV6-7 is classed as an ORF, of uncertain function. The V end was cut by 5 bases, the J end by 3 bases, with 16 bases between. The CDR3 covers 16 residues. CDR3 loop: CASSLGGWGANEKLFF. The CDR3 nucleotides are TGTGCCAGCAGTCTGGGGGGGTGGGGAGCTAATGAAAAACTGTTTTTT.

The V and J genes are TRBV7-9 and TRBJ2-3; tentatively, D is TRBD1 (5 bases). Trimming shortened V by 2 bases and J by 0 bases, and 6 bases separated the two germline ends. The CDR3 length is 14 residues. Per the germline V gene, CDR1 is SEHNR and CDR2 is FQNEAQ (reference sequence). CDR3 DNA: TGTGCCAGCAGCTTATCAGGGAGCACAGATACGCAGTATTTT. Its translation is CASSLSGSTDTQYF.

The rearrangement uses TRBV7-6 and TRBJ1-1; D not certain. This CDR3 spans 19 amino acids. V shed 0 bases and J shed 1 base, with 21 bases lying between them. Looked up from germline, CDR1 is SGHVS and CDR2 is FNYEAQ. CDR3 sequence: CASSLASAATMAGNTEAFF. CDR3 bases: TGTGCCAGCAGCTTAGCAAGTGCCGCTACCATGGCGGGGAACACTGAAGCTTTCTTT.

The chain links TRBV28 to TRBJ1-2; D gene unclear. CDR1 and CDR2 (germline): MDHEN, SYDVKM. Trimming took 2 bases from V and 5 from J, leaving 9 bases between them. CDR3 length: 13 amino acids. The CDR3 DNA reads TGTGCCAGCAGTTTAGATGTGCGTTATGGCTACACCTTC. It is translated as CASSLDVRYGYTF.

This rearrangement joins TRBV10-3 to TRBJ1-5; 9 bases line up with TRBD1. Germline V CDR1 and CDR2: ENHRY, SYGVKD. V lost 4 bases, J lost 7 bases, and 5 bases stayed unmatched. The CDR3 is 14 amino acids. The CDR3: CAISADRGQQPQHF. DNA for the CDR3: TGTGCCATCAGTGCGGACAGGGGCCAACAGCCCCAGCATTTT.

The chain carries TRBV18 and TRBJ2-3; D might be TRBD1 (6 bases). The CDR3 has 15 amino acids. Germline V lookup: CDR1 KGHSH, CDR2 LQKENI. V was pared by 3 bases and J by 4 bases, with 14 bases between. In nucleotides, the CDR3 is TGTGCCAGCTCACCTCCAGGGGCGTACCCAGATACGCAGTATTTT. Translated: CASSPPGAYPDTQYF.

The chain carries TRBV11-2 and TRBJ1-1, with D hard to call. Trimming left V 9 bases short and J 0 bases short, with 23 bases between. The CDR3 has 17 amino acids. Germline loops: CDR1 SGHAT, CDR2 FQNNGV. The CDR3 protein is CASFPLELVLMNTEAFF. The CDR3 DNA follows: TGTGCCAGTTTCCCTCTCGAGCTTGTACTTATGAACACTGAAGCTTTCTTT.

This clone was seen only a few times. The DNA for the CDR3 is TGTGCCAGCCAACTCGGGATCTATAGCAATCAGCCCCAGCATTTT. Its protein product is CASQLGIYSNQPQHF. The chain carries TRBV19 and TRBJ1-5; D not resolved. This CDR3 has 15 residues. The germline V gene has CDR1 LNHDA and CDR2 SQIVND (reference sequence). Trimming cost V 9 bases and J 0 bases, with 15 bases left between them.

The gene calls are TRBV5-4 and TRBJ2-3, with D possibly matching TRBD2 (7 bases). Trimming shortened V by 3 bases and J by 2 bases, and 22 bases separated the two germline ends. Germline V lookup: CDR1 SGHNT, CDR2 YYREEE (reference sequence). The CDR3 is 18 residues long. The CDR3 DNA sequence: TGTGCCAGCAGCTCCGGACTAGGAGGGGGGGTCGACACAGATACGCAGTATTTT. Residues: CASSSGLGGGVDTDTQYF.

This chain links TRBV7-9 with TRBJ2-7, with 8 positions matching TRBD1. Germline V lookup: CDR1 SEHNR, CDR2 FQNEAQ (reference sequence). V lost 5 bases to trimming and J lost 4 bases; unmatched junction nucleotides: 13. CDR3 length equals 16 residues. The CDR3 region has the DNA TGTGCCAGCAGCCCTATGTCAGGACAGGGTTCTTACGAGCAGTACTTC. Translated, it gives CASSPMSGQGSYEQYF.

The chain links TRBV7-6 to TRBJ2-3, with D tentatively TRBD2 (6 bases). V lost 5 bases and J 2 bases, leaving 17 bases between the germline ends. There are 16 residues in the CDR3. CDR1 is SGHVS, CDR2 FNYEAQ, per germline. The CDR3 DNA follows: TGTGCCAGCAGCCCAGGGAGGCGGGCTAACACAGATACGCAGTATTTT. Protein: CASSPGRRANTDTQYF.

The chain employs TRBV5-1 and TRBJ2-3; 9 bases agree with TRBD1. Germline loops: CDR1 SGHRS, CDR2 YFSETQ. Trimming cost V 4 bases and J 3 bases; bases outside gene matches: 6. The CDR3 length is 15 residues. The CDR3, as DNA: TGCGCCAGCAGCGTAGGGACAGGGAGGACAGATACGCAGTATTTT. Residues: CASSVGTGRTDTQYF.

The J gene is TRBJ1-1, the V gene TRBV28; D is undetermined. Germline loops: CDR1 MDHEN, CDR2 SYDVKM. The germline V and J ends were trimmed by 3 bases and 2 bases, with 4 bases remaining between them. The CDR3 runs to 12 residues. CDR3 protein: CASSFTNTEAFF. The CDR3 region has the DNA TGTGCCAGCAGTTTCACTAACACTGAAGCTTTCTTT.

The chain couples TRBV28 to TRBJ1-1, with 9 positions matching TRBD1. The trim removed 5 bases at V and 6 bases at J, leaving 13 bases unmatched. The CDR3 spans 16 residues. Germline lookup yields CDR1 MDHEN and CDR2 SYDVKM. The CDR3 is CASSPSPGQGKSEAFF. The CDR3 DNA sequence: TGTGCCAGCAGTCCTAGCCCGGGACAGGGAAAATCTGAAGCTTTCTTT.

Only one count was recorded for this clone. CDR3 in amino acids: CASSGSLAESRNEQFF. DNA for the CDR3: TGTGCCAGCAGTGGGTCACTAGCGGAATCAAGGAATGAGCAGTTCTTC. The chain is built from TRBV2 and TRBJ2-1, with 8 bases fitting TRBD2. The germline CDR1 and CDR2 sequences are SNHLY and FYNNEI. This CDR3 is 16 amino acids long. J lost 7 bases, V lost 4 bases, and 12 bases had no gene match.

The chain is built from TRBV27 and TRBJ2-5; 9 bases are a match to TRBD2. CDR1 is MNHEY, CDR2 SMNVEV, per germline (reference sequence). The CDR3 covers 19 residues. The V segment lost 4 bases and the J segment 4 bases; nucleotides outside the gene matches: 19. CDR3 nucleotide sequence: TGTGCCAGCAGTTCCAGCCACCTCGTCTTAGCGGGGGCGGGAGAGACCCAGTACTTC. Translated, it gives CASSSSHLVLAGAGETQYF.

The chain combines TRBV21-1 with TRBJ1-2; TRBD1, the table's D call, lacks a check against the DNA. TRBV21-1 is recorded as a pseudogene. The CDR3 extends over 11 amino acids. This CDR3 is CASSLIRGYTF. CDR3 DNA: TGTGCCAGCAGTCTAATCAGGGGCTACACCTTC.

The CDR3 reads CASSPYSGGARELFF. CDR3 coding DNA: TGCGCCAGCAGCCCGTATAGCGGGGGGGCTCGGGAGCTGTTTTTT. The V and J genes are TRBV5-1 and TRBJ2-2; 11 bases align to TRBD2. The CDR3 spans 15 residues. Germline-derived CDR1 and CDR2 are SGHRS and YFSETQ. The junction had 8 bases not matched to a gene; V was cut back by 4 bases and J by 9 bases.

This sequence joins TRBV5-1 and TRBJ1-1; D may be TRBD1 (6 bases). Germline CDR1 and CDR2: SGHRS and YFSETQ. The CDR3 totals 14 residues. V lost 0 bases and J 5 bases, leaving 11 bases between the germline ends. The chain's CDR3 is CASSLEVRGTEAFF. The CDR3 bases are TGCGCCAGCAGCTTGGAAGTGAGGGGGACTGAAGCTTTCTTT.

The chain is built from TRBV4-1 and TRBJ2-3; D gene uncertain. CDR3 length: 16 residues. V was pared by 2 bases and J by 2 bases, with 14 bases between. The germline V gene encodes CDR1 MGHRA and CDR2 YSYEKL. CDR3 protein: CASSQPTAPLTDTQYF. The CDR3 DNA reads TGCGCCAGCAGCCAACCGACTGCCCCACTCACAGATACGCAGTATTTT.

V usage is TRBV5-1 and J usage is TRBJ1-6, with TRBD1 identical over 8 bases. The V gene's germline CDR1 is SGHRS and CDR2 YFSETQ. This CDR3 has 15 residues. V lost 5 bases and J lost 5; bases outside the gene matches: 6. Written as DNA, the CDR3 is TGCGCCAGCAGATCGGGACAGGAGAATAATTCACCCCTCCACTTT. It yields the protein CASRSGQENNSPLHF.

Only one count was recorded for this clone. As DNA, the CDR3 is TGTGCCAGCAGCACCGACAGGGGACTGCAAGAGACCCAGTACTTC. Translating it yields CASSTDRGLQETQYF. The rearrangement uses TRBV11-2 and TRBJ2-5; 8 nucleotides match TRBD1. The CDR3 is 15 amino acids. The V segment lost 5 bases and the J segment 2 bases; nucleotides outside the gene matches: 7. Germline V gives CDR1 SGHAT, CDR2 FQNNGV.

The rearrangement uses TRBV7-9 and TRBJ2-4; tentatively, D is TRBD2 (7 bases). Per germline, CDR1 SEHNR and CDR2 FQNEAQ (reference sequence). Trimming took 5 bases from V and 6 from J, leaving 14 bases between them. The CDR3 extends over 14 amino acids. The CDR3 loop reads CASSRGGGGNIQYF. The CDR3 DNA sequence: TGTGCCAGCAGCCGGGGAGGGGGTGGAAACATTCAGTACTTC.

This chain links TRBV7-9 with TRBJ1-2, with D possibly TRBD1 on 6 matching bases. Between the trimmed V and J ends, which lost 5 bases and 0 bases, there was a span of 16 bases. Germline V gene sequence: CDR1 SEHNR, CDR2 FQNEAQ (reference sequence). The CDR3 is 16 residues long. CDR3 bases: TGTGCCAGCAGCACCACGGACAGAATAGCTAACTATGGCTACACCTTC. It yields the protein CASSTTDRIANYGYTF.

V and J are TRBV10-2 and TRBJ2-7, with 11 bases that match TRBD1. The CDR3 is 14 residues long. CDR1 and CDR2 (germline): WSHSY, SAAADI. The V and J ends lost 5 bases and 3 bases, in that order; junction bases with no gene match: 3. CDR3 region: CASSSGTGGYEQYF. The CDR3 DNA follows: TGCGCCAGCAGTTCCGGGACAGGGGGCTACGAGCAGTACTTC.

The CDR3 DNA follows: TGTGCCATCAGTGAAGAGGGGAGGCCAAACTATGGCTACACCTTC. It codes for CAISEEGRPNYGYTF. This chain links TRBV10-3 with TRBJ1-2, with D possibly being TRBD1 (5 bases). Germline loops: CDR1 ENHRY, CDR2 SYGVKD. V was trimmed by 3 bases and J by 2 bases, leaving 13 bases between them. This CDR3 spans 15 amino acids.